The clone carrying this T cell receptor beta chain was seen just once. Repertoires were generated with immunoSEQ multiplex PCR, while TCRdb's copy carries only in-frame clones and drops some. This table holds about 80,000 clones, about 90% found once. The data stem from a study of T cell changes during pregnancy in multiple sclerosis. The TCR originated in a female donor with multiple sclerosis, enrolled in a pregnancy study. This sample comprised peripheral blood, obtained before pregnancy.

The CDR3 sequence: CAGGRRDTGELFF. The CDR3 DNA reads TGTGCCGGCGGGAGGAGGGACACCGGGGAGCTGTTTTTT. This chain joins TRBV28 and TRBJ2-2; 8 bases align to TRBD2. This CDR3 comprises 13 residues. Germline-derived CDR1 and CDR2 are MDHEN and SYDVKM. V gave up 11 bases and J gave up 3 bases; unmatched junction bases: 5.